This T cell receptor beta chain is drawn from a study of cytomegalovirus exposure and HLA in healthy donors. Findings and caveats of the study: The authors listed some 150 TCR beta chains as cytomegalovirus-associated. Sequencing depth across donors, presence/absence analyses assumed, was roughly uniform.

The PCR used 60 Vbeta and 13 Jbeta primers. The method was immunoSEQ multiplex PCR; TCRdb's version includes in-frame clones alone and lacks a portion of them. Here the sample spans approximately 100,000 clones, about 80% being singletons. In regard to this clone: Its antigen is as yet unknown.

The CDR3 totals 15 residues. Germline V gene lookup returns CDR1 SGHTS and CDR2 YDEGEE. The germline V and J ends were trimmed by 0 bases and 6 bases, with 12 bases remaining between them. The sample taken for sequencing was PBMCs. The chain uses TRBV5-8 and TRBJ2-2, with a weak D call TRBD2 (5 bases). This receptor was obtained from a female donor in good health and CMV-seropositive. Here the CDR3 reads CASSLAGGSSGELFF. The CDR3 DNA reads TGTGCCAGCAGCTTGGCTGGCGGGTCGTCCGGGGAGCTGTTTTTT.